This record covers a single T cell receptor (beta chain). Data came from immunoSEQ multiplex PCR; TCRdb stores just in-frame clones and leaves some out. The data show around 68,000 clones, less than 98% seen once. The data originate from a study of technical replicates of blood from several donors. The CDR3 consists of 12 residues. From germline, CDR1 is GTSNPN and CDR2 SVGIG (reference sequence). Germline trimming cut 4 bases from V and 5 bases from J; bases unmatched to any gene: 3. The clonotype comes from a human donor in good health. V and J are TRBV30 and TRBJ1-2; 8 bases agree with TRBD1. The sample was T cells isolated from PBMCs. The CDR3 DNA is TGTGCCTGGACCGGGACAGGTTATGGCTACACCTTC. Residues: CAWTGTGYGYTF.